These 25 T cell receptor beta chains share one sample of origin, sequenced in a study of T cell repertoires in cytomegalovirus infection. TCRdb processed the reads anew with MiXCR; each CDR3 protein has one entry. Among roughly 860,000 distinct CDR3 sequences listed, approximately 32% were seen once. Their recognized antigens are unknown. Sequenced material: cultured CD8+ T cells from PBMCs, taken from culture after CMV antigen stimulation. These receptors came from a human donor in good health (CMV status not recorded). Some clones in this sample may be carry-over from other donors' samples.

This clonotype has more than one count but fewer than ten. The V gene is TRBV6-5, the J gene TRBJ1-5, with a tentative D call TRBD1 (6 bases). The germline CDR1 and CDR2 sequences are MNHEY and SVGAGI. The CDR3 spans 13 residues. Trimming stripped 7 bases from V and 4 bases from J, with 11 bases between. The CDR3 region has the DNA TGTGCCAGCACCAGGGGTTGGAATCAGCCCCAGCATTTT. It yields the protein CASTRGWNQPQHF.

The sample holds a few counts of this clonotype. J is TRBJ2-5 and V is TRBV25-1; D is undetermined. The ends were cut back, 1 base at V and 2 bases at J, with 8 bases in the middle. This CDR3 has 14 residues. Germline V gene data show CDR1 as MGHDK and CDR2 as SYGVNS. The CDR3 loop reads CASSEWPAQETQYF. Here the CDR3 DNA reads TGTGCCAGCAGTGAATGGCCAGCTCAAGAGACCCAGTACTTC.

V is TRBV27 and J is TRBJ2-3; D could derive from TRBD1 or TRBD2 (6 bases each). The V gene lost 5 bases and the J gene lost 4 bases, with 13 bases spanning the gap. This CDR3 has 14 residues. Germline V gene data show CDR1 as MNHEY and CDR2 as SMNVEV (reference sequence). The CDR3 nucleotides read TGTGCCAGCAGTCCCCCGAGGGGGGCAGATACGCAGTATTTT. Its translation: CASSPPRGADTQYF.

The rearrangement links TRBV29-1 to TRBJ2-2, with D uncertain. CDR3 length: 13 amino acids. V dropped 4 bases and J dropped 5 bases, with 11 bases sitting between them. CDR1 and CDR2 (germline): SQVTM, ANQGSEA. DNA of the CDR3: TGCAGCGTTGGCCAGTCTAAGACCGGGGAGCTGTTTTTT. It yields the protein CSVGQSKTGELFF.

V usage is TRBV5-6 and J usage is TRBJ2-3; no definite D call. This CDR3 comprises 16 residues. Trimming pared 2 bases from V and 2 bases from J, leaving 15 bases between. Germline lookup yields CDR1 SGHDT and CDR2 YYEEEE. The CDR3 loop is CASSFPAAGFTDTQYF. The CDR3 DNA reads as TGTGCCAGCAGCTTCCCTGCGGCAGGCTTCACAGATACGCAGTATTTT.

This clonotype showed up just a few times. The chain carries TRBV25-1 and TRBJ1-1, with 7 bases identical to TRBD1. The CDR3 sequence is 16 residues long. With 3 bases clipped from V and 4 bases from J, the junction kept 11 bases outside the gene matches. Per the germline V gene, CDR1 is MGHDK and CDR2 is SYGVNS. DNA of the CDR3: TGTGCCAGCAGTGACCCCATCCGGACAGGTGGCACTGAAGCTTTCTTT. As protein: CASSDPIRTGGTEAFF.

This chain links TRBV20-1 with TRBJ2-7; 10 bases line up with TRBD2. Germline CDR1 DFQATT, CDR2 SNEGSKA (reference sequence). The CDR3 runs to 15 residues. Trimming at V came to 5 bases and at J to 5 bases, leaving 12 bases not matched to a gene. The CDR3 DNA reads TGCAGTGCTGTCGCTAGCGGGGGAAACCTAAACGAGCAGTACGTC. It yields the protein CSAVASGGNLNEQYV.

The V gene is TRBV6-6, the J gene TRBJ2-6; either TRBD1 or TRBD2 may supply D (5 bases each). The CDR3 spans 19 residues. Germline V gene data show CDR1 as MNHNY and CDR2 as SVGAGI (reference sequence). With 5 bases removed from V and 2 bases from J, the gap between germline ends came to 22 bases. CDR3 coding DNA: TGTGCCAGCAGTACGGGACGAGGAATTGCCGCGGCTGGGGCCAACGTCCTGACTTTC. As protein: CASSTGRGIAAAGANVLTF.

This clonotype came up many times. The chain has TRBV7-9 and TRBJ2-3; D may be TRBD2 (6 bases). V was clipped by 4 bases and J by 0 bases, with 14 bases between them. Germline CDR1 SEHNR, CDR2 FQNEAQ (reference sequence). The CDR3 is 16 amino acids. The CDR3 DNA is TGTGCCAGCAGCTCACGGCGGGGCGCCAGCACAGATACGCAGTATTTT. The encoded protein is CASSSRRGASTDTQYF.

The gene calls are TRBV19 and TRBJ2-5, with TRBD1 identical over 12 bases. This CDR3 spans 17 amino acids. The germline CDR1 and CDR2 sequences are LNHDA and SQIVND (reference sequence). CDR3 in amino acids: CISSIDTWDRGLKTQYF. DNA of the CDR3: TGTATCAGTAGTATAGATACTTGGGACAGGGGGCTGAAGACCCAGTACTTC.

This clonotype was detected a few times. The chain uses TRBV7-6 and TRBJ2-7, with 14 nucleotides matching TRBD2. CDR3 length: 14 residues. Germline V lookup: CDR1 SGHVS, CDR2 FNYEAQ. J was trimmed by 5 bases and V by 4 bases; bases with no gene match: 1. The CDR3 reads CASSWGLAGDEQYV. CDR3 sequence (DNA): TGTGCCAGCAGCTGGGGACTAGCGGGGGACGAGCAGTACGTC.

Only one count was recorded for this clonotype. The CDR3 coding sequence is TGTGCCAGCAGCTTTGAACCAAGGGGATCACCCCTCCACTTT. Translation gives CASSFEPRGSPLHF. This rearrangement joins TRBV7-9 to TRBJ1-6; weak D call: TRBD1 (5 bases). In germline, CDR1 is SEHNR, CDR2 FQNEAQ (reference sequence). The CDR3 is 14 amino acids. V was trimmed by 3 bases and J by 10 bases, leaving 13 bases between them.

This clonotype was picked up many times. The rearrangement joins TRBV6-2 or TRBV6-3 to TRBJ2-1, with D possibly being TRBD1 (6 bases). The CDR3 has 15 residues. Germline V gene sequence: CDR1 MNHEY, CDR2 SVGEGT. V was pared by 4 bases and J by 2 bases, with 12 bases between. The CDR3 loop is CASSFHGTPYNEQFF. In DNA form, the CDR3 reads TGTGCCAGCAGTTTCCATGGGACACCCTACAATGAGCAGTTCTTC.

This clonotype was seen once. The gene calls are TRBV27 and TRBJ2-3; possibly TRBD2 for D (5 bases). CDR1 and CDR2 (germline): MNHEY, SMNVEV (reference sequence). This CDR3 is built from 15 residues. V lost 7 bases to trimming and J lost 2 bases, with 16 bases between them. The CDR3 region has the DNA TGTGCCAGCACCGCCGAGGGCGTCCTCACAGATACGCAGTATTTT. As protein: CASTAEGVLTDTQYF.

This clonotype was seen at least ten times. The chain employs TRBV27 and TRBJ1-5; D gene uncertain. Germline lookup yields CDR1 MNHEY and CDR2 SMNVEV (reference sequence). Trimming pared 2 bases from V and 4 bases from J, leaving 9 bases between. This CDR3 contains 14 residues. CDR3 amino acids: CASSLPGVNQPQHF. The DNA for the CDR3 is TGTGCCAGCAGTTTACCAGGAGTGAATCAGCCCCAGCATTTT.

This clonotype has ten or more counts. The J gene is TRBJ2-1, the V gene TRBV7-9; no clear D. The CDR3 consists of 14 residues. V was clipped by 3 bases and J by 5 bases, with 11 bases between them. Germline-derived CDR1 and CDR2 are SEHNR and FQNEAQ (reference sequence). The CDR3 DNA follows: TGTGCCAGCAGCTTCCCTTCGAAGGACAATGAGCAGTTCTTC. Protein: CASSFPSKDNEQFF. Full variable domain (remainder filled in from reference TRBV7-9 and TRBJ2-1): DTGVSQNPRHKITKRGQNVTFRCDPISEHNRLYWYRQTLGQGPEFLTYFQNEAQLEKSRLLSDRFSAERPKGSFSTLEIQRTEQGDSAMYLCASSFPSKDNEQFFGPGTRLTVL.

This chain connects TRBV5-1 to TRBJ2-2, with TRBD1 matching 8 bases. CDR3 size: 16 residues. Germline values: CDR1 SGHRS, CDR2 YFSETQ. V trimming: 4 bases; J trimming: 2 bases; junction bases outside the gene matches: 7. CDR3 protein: CASSPQDRENTGELFF. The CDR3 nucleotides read TGCGCCAGCAGCCCCCAGGACAGGGAAAACACCGGGGAGCTGTTTTTT. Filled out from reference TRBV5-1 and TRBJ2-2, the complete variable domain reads KAGVTQTPRYLIKTRGQQVTLSCSPISGHRSVSWYQQTPGQGLQFLFEYFSETQRNKGNFPGRFSGRQFSNSRSEMNVSTLELGDSALYLCASSPQDRENTGELFFGEGSRLTVL.

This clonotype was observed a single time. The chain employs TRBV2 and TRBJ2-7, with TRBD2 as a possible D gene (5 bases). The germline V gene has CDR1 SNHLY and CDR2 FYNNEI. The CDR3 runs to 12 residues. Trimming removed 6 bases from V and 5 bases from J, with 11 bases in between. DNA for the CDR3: TGTGCCAGCAGGGCGGGCTGGAACGAGCAGTACTTC. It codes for CASRAGWNEQYF.

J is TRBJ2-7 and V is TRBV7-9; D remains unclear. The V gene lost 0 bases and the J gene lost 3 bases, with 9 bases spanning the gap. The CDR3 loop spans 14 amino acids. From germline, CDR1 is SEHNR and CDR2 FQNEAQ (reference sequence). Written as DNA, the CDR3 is TGTGCCAGCAGCTTAGCTCAGATGCTCTACGAGCAGTACTTC. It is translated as CASSLAQMLYEQYF.

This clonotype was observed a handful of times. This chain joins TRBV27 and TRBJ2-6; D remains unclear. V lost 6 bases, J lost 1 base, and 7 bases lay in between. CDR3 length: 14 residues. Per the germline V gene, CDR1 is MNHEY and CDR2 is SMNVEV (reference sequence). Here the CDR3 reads CASRVGSGANVLTF. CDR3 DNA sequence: TGTGCCAGCAGGGTGGGATCTGGGGCCAACGTCCTGACTTTC.

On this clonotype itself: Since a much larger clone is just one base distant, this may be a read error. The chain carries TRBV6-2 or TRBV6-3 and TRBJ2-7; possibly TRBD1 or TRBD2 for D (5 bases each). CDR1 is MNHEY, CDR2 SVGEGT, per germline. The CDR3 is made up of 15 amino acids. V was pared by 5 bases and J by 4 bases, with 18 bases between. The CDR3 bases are TGTGCCAGCAGTGCCGCTCGTCCCGGGGCGTACGAGCAGTACGTC. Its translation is CASSAARPGAYEQYV.

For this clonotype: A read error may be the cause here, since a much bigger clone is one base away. This chain's CDR3 is CASRYSTRGEDTGELFF. Here the CDR3 DNA reads TGTGCCAGCAGATACTCGACTCGGGGTGAGGACACCGGGGAGCTGTTTTTT. The chain uses TRBV6-6 and TRBJ2-2; TRBD2 might be the D (5 bases). The V gene's germline CDR1 is MNHNY and CDR2 SVGAGI (reference sequence). The CDR3 covers 17 residues.

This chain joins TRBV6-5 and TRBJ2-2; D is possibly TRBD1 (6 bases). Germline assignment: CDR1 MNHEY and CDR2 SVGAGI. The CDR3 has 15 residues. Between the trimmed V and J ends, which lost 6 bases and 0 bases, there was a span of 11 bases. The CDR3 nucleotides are TGTGCCAGCAGGATCGGGACATCGAACACCGGGGAGCTGTTTTTT. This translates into CASRIGTSNTGELFF.

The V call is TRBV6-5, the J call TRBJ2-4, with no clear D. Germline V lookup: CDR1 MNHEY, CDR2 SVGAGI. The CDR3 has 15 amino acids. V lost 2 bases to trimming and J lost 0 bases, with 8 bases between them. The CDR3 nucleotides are TGTGCCAGCAGTTACGATATAGCAGCCAAAAACATTCAGTACTTC. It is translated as CASSYDIAAKNIQYF.

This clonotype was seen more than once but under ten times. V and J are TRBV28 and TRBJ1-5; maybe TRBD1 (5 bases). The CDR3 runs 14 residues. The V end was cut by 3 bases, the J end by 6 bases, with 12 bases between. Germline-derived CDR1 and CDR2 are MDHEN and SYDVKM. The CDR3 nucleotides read TGTGCCAGCAGTTTCTGGGGGTCAGCTCAGCCCCAGCATTTT. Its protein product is CASSFWGSAQPQHF.